Shown below are 21 T cell receptor beta chains from a single sample sequenced in a study of sequential checkpoint blockade in melanoma. Treatment defined: randomized to nivolumab then ipilimumab (arm A) or the reverse (arm B). The repertoire was sequenced with immunoSEQ multiplex PCR; TCRdb's copy has only in-frame clones and lacks some. The sample includes about 19,000 clones, about 26% seen only once; the top ten take approximately 7.1%. Sequences were derived from tumor tissue (inferred from file names), sampled from a patient given nivolumab and ipilimumab in sequence. These receptors were obtained from a human donor with melanoma.

The chain couples TRBV19 to TRBJ2-3; 13 bases map to TRBD2. With V trimmed by 1 base and J by 5 bases, 3 bases remained unmatched. CDR3 length equals 16 residues. Germline V lookup: CDR1 LNHDA, CDR2 SQIVND (reference sequence). The CDR3 loop is CASSIGTSGRGDTQYF. Written as DNA, the CDR3 is TGTGCCAGTAGTATAGGGACTAGCGGGAGAGGAGATACGCAGTATTTT.

The DNA of the CDR3 is TGTGCCAGCAGTTTTGGCCTAGCGGGGGTTACCTACGAGCAGTACTTC. It specifies CASSFGLAGVTYEQYF. The chain combines TRBV28 with TRBJ2-7; 10 bases map to TRBD2. CDR3 length equals 16 residues. Germline lookup yields CDR1 MDHEN and CDR2 SYDVKM. The V gene end was trimmed by 3 bases and the J gene end by 2 bases; junction bases not matched to a gene: 7. The entire variable domain, with the rest obtained from reference TRBV28 and TRBJ2-7, is as follows: DVKVTQSSRYLVKRTGEKVFLECVQDMDHENMFWYRQDPGLGLRLIYFSYDVKMKEKGDIPEGYSVSREKKERFSLILESASTNQTSMYLCASSFGLAGVTYEQYFGPGTRLTVT.

In this sample, this clone turned up a few times. One junction end does not reproduce the germline sequence, and a read error may be involved. This rearrangement joins TRBV6-8 to TRBJ2-2; D remains unclear. The CDR3 runs to 16 residues. The V gene's germline CDR1 is MNHGY and CDR2 SAAAGT. In nucleotides, the CDR3 is TGTGCCATCCCATCTACCAGCGCGCGGAACTCCGGGGAGCTGTTTTTT. As protein: CAIPSTSARNSGELFF.

The sample holds a few counts of this clone. V and J are TRBV6-8 and TRBJ2-7, with a possible D match to TRBD2 (5 bases). This CDR3 has 12 residues. Trimming cost V 6 bases and J 0 bases, with 6 bases left between them. Germline V gene data show CDR1 as MNHGY and CDR2 as SAAAGT. CDR3 protein: CASSGLSYEQYF. In DNA, the CDR3 is TGTGCCAGCAGCGGACTCTCCTACGAGCAGTACTTC.

V gene TRBV30 combines with J gene TRBJ2-3; a weak D match, TRBD1 (5 bases). The V end was cut by 3 bases, the J end by 2 bases, with 12 bases between. This CDR3 spans 14 amino acids. The germline CDR1 and CDR2 sequences are GTSNPN and SVGIG (reference sequence). The CDR3, as DNA: TGTGCCTGGAGATGGGGCGGATACACAGATACGCAGTATTTT. This gives the protein CAWRWGGYTDTQYF.

The chain employs TRBV5-1 and TRBJ2-1; 9 bases align to TRBD2. This CDR3 region has 16 residues. The V and J ends lost 2 bases and 7 bases, in that order; junction bases with no gene match: 10. Germline values: CDR1 SGHRS, CDR2 YFSETQ. CDR3 DNA: TGCGCCAGCAGCTTAGTTAGCGGGAGTTCGGGAAATGAGCAGTTCTTC. Protein: CASSLVSGSSGNEQFF.

V and J are TRBV5-1 and TRBJ2-3; D unresolved. The V end lost 0 bases, the J end lost 0 bases, and 11 bases lay between the germline ends. The CDR3 has 16 residues. CDR1 is SGHRS, CDR2 YFSETQ, per germline. This chain's CDR3 is CASSLDRLGSTDTQYF. The CDR3 DNA is TGCGCCAGCAGCTTGGATCGGCTAGGGAGCACAGATACGCAGTATTTT.

The V call is TRBV5-1, the J call TRBJ2-5; TRBD2 matches at 16 bases. V shed 4 bases and J 4 bases; nucleotides not matched to a gene: 4. Germline V lookup: CDR1 SGHRS, CDR2 YFSETQ. The CDR3 runs to 16 residues. CDR3 amino acids: CASSPGLAGGRETQYF. The DNA of the CDR3 is TGCGCCAGCAGCCCGGGACTAGCGGGGGGGCGAGAGACCCAGTACTTC.

The chain links TRBV30 to TRBJ2-2; D is unresolved. CDR3 length: 12 residues. Germline CDR1 and CDR2: GTSNPN and SVGIG (reference sequence). The ends were cut back, 2 bases at V and 8 bases at J, with 9 bases in the middle. The DNA of the CDR3 is TGTGCCTGGAGTCGCCCCCCTGGGGAGCTGTTTTTT. Translating gives CAWSRPPGELFF. Full variable domain (outside the CDR3, taken from reference TRBV30 and TRBJ2-2): SQTIHQWPATLVQPVGSPLSLECTVEGTSNPNLYWYRQAAGRGLQLLFYSVGIGQISSEVPQNLSASRPQDRQFILSSKKLLLSDSGFYLCAWSRPPGELFFGEGSRLTVL.

The rearrangement links TRBV6-8 to TRBJ2-2; D not certain. V lost 2 bases, J lost 4 bases, and 8 bases lay in between. This CDR3 has 14 amino acids. Germline V gene sequence: CDR1 MNHGY, CDR2 SAAAGT. CDR3 amino acids: CASSYSGATGELFF. DNA of the CDR3: TGTGCCAGCAGTTACAGTGGCGCCACCGGGGAGCTGTTTTTT.

V is TRBV19 and J is TRBJ1-2; D unclear. The CDR3 length is 13 residues. Trimming removed 5 bases at V and 2 bases at J, with 9 bases between. In germline, CDR1 is LNHDA, CDR2 SQIVND (reference sequence). The CDR3 bases are TGTGCCAGTAGTGAGGGTCCAAACTATGGCTACACCTTC. It specifies CASSEGPNYGYTF.

The sample holds a few counts of this clone. The rearrangement uses TRBV23-1 and TRBJ1-4; possibly TRBD1 for D (5 bases). TRBV23-1 is reported as an ORF; its role is uncertain. V was pared by 6 bases and J by 4 bases, with 12 bases between. The CDR3 has 14 amino acids. The CDR3: CASSGTVFNEKLFF. DNA of the CDR3: TGCGCCAGCAGCGGGACGGTTTTTAATGAAAAACTGTTTTTT.

Only a few counts were recorded for this clone. The V call is TRBV6-8, the J call TRBJ1-1; D is unresolved. The CDR3 loop spans 13 amino acids. V was clipped by 2 bases and J by 2 bases, with 6 bases between them. CDR1 MNHGY and CDR2 SAAAGT come from the germline V gene. CDR3 in amino acids: CASSYGSNTEAFF. The CDR3 nucleotides are TGTGCCAGCAGTTACGGCAGTAACACTGAAGCTTTCTTT.

The V and J genes are TRBV5-1 and TRBJ1-2; 7 bases match TRBD1. With V trimmed by 0 bases and J by 8 bases, 7 bases remained unmatched. The germline gives CDR1 SGHRS, CDR2 YFSETQ. The CDR3 totals 14 residues. For the CDR3, the DNA is TGCGCCAGCAGCTTGGGGACAGGTGATCGGGGCTACACCTTC. Its translation is CASSLGTGDRGYTF.

V is TRBV5-1 and J is TRBJ2-7; weak D call: TRBD2 (6 bases). Per germline, CDR1 SGHRS and CDR2 YFSETQ. There are 15 residues in the CDR3. Trimming took off 4 bases at V and 3 bases at J, with 17 bases between the two ends. The CDR3 bases are TGCGCCAGCAGCGGAACGGCGGGACTTTACTACGAGCAGTACTTC. It yields the protein CASSGTAGLYYEQYF.

This clone was seen a handful of times. This sequence joins TRBV19 and TRBJ1-6, with 8 bases aligning to TRBD1. CDR1 is LNHDA, CDR2 SQIVND, per germline (reference sequence). The CDR3 runs to 15 residues. With V trimmed by 7 bases and J by 7 bases, 9 bases remained unmatched. This CDR3 reads CASIPGTGSNSPLHF. The CDR3 DNA sequence: TGTGCCAGTATACCGGGGACAGGATCGAATTCACCCCTCCACTTT.

This clone showed up just a few times. This chain connects TRBV11-3 to TRBJ1-2, with TRBD1 matching 7 bases. V was clipped by 5 bases and J by 4 bases; unmatched bases: 7. The CDR3 sequence is 14 residues long. Germline V lookup: CDR1 SGHNT, CDR2 YENEEA. CDR3 DNA sequence: TGTGCCAGCAGCAGTGGGGGGACAGCCTATGGCTACACCTTC. Its translation: CASSSGGTAYGYTF.

This clone was seen a few times. The chain is built from TRBV6-8 and TRBJ2-4, with 12 bases matching TRBD2. The CDR3 has 15 amino acids. The trim removed 4 bases at V and 5 bases at J, leaving 3 bases unmatched. Germline V CDR1 and CDR2: MNHGY, SAAAGT. The CDR3 DNA reads as TGTGCCAGCAGTTTTCTAGCGGGGGGGCAAAACATTCAGTACTTC. The encoded protein is CASSFLAGGQNIQYF.

V and J are TRBV30 and TRBJ2-5; a possible D gene is TRBD2 (5 bases). CDR3 length: 12 residues. CDR1 is GTSNPN and CDR2 is SVGIG in the germline V gene (reference sequence). V was trimmed by 7 bases and J by 5 bases, leaving 14 bases between them. The CDR3 protein is CAYTPGGETQYF. In nucleotides, the CDR3 is TGTGCCTACACGCCGGGCGGGGAGACCCAGTACTTC.

The chain couples TRBV11-3 to TRBJ2-5; 12 bases map to TRBD2. After removal of 4 bases from V and 4 bases from J, the junction contained 10 bases not matched to a gene. In germline, CDR1 is SGHNT, CDR2 YENEEA. The CDR3 extends over 17 amino acids. The CDR3 coding sequence is TGTGCCAGCAGCTCAACTGGACTAGCGGGAAGTGGAGAGACCCAGTACTTC. Residues: CASSSTGLAGSGETQYF.

This clone came up a few times. This chain links TRBV19 with TRBJ2-1, with D unclear. The CDR3 covers 13 residues. Trimming removed 3 bases at V and 3 bases at J, with 6 bases between. Germline V CDR1 and CDR2: LNHDA, SQIVND (reference sequence). CDR3 in amino acids: CASSIADYNEQFF. The CDR3 coding sequence is TGTGCCAGTAGTATCGCGGACTACAATGAGCAGTTCTTC. The full variable domain, its missing parts supplied by reference TRBV19 and TRBJ2-1, is DGGITQSPKYLFRKEGQNVTLSCEQNLNHDAMYWYRQDPGQGLRLIYYSQIVNDFQKGDIAEGYSVSREKKESFPLTVTSAQKNPTAFYLCASSIADYNEQFFGPGTRLTVL.